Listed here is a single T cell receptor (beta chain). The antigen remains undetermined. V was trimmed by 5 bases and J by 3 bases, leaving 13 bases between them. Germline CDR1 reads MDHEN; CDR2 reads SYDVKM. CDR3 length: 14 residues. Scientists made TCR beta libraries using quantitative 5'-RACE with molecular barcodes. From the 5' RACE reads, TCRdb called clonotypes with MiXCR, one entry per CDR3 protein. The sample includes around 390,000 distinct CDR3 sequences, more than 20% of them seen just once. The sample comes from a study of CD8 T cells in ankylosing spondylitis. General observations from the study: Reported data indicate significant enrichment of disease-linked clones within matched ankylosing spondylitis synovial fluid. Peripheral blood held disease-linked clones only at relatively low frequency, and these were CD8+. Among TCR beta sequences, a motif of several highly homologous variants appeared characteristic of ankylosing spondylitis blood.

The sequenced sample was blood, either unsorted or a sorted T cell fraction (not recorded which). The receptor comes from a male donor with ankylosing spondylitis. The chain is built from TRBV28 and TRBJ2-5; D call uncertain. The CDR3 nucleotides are TGTGCCAGCAGTACCGGAGAGCGAGAAGAGACCCAGTACTTC. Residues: CASSTGEREETQYF.